The clone carrying this TCR beta chain was seen only a few times. Here immunoSEQ multiplex PCR was the method, and the copy in TCRdb shows in-frame clones only, minus some. The table shows about 82,000 clones, with approximately 96% occurring only once. The source of the sample is a study of technical replicates of blood from a handful of donors. The germline gives CDR1 SGDLS, CDR2 YYNGEE. V shed 4 bases, J shed 4 bases, and the junction held 16 bases outside the gene matches. The CDR3 consists of 17 residues. This sequence joins TRBV9 and TRBJ1-1, with 7 nucleotides matching TRBD1. Sequences were obtained from T cells isolated from PBMCs. The TCR originated in a human donor in good health. The CDR3 is CASSTGELGEQGTEAFF. The CDR3 nucleotides are TGTGCCAGCAGCACAGGGGAGTTGGGTGAACAAGGCACTGAAGCTTTCTTT.